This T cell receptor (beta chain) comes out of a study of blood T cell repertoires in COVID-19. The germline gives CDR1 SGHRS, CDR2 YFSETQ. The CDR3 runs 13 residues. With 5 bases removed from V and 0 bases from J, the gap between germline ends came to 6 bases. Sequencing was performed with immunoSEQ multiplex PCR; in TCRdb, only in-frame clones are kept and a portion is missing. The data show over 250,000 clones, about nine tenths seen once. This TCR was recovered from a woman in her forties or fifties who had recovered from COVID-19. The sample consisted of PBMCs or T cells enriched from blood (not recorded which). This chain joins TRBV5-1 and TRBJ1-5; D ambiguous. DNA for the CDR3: TGCGCCAGCAGACTAAATAGCAATCAGCCCCAGCATTTT. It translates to CASRLNSNQPQHF.